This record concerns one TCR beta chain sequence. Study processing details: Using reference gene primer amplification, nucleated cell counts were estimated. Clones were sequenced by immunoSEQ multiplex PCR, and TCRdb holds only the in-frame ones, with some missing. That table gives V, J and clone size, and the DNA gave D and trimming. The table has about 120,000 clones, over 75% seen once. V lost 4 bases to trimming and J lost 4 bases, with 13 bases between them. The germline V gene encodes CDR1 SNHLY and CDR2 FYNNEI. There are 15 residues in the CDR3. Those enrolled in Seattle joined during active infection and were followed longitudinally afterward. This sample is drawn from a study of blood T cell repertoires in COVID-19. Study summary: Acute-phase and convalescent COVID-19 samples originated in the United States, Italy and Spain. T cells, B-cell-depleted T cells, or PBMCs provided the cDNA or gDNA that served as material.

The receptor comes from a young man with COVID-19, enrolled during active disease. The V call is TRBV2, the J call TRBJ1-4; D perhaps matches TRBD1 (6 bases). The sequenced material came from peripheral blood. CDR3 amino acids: CASSVTGNFNEKLFF. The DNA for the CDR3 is TGTGCCAGCAGTGTCACAGGGAACTTTAATGAAAAACTGTTTTTT.